This TCR beta chain stems from a study of blood T cell repertoires in COVID-19. Study in general: Acute and convalescent COVID-19 samples came from the United States, Italy and Spain. T cells, B-cell-depleted T cells, or PBMCs supplied cDNA or gDNA.

Original methodology: Reference gene primer amplification yielded estimated nucleated cell counts. This table comes from immunoSEQ multiplex PCR, and its TCRdb copy is limited to in-frame clones, with some not included. Clone size and V and J calls were adopted from that table, with D and trimming inferred from the DNA. Of around 200,000 clones listed, roughly 89% are singletons. Sequencing was done on a sample of peripheral blood. This TCR was recovered from a man between 60 and 75 years old who had recovered from COVID-19.

CDR3 sequence: CASSSMTSGSPDTQYF. CDR3 bases: TGTGCCAGCAGCTCAATGACTAGCGGGAGCCCAGATACGCAGTATTTT. The chain employs TRBV9 and TRBJ2-3; the match to TRBD2 covers 12 bases. The length of the CDR3 is 16 residues. Germline CDR1 and CDR2: SGDLS and YYNGEE. V was pared by 4 bases and J by 4 bases, with 7 bases of the junction left unmatched. Based on the CDR3 plus reference TRBV9 and TRBJ2-3, the full variable domain is DSGVTQTPKHLITATGQRVTLRCSPRSGDLSVYWYQQSLDQGLQFLIQYYNGEERAKGNILERFSAQQFPDLHSELNLSSLELGDSALYFCASSSMTSGSPDTQYFGPGTRLTVL.